This T cell receptor (beta chain) was recovered during a study of PD-1 blockade in classical Hodgkin lymphoma. With 6 bases clipped from V and 8 bases from J, the junction kept 6 bases outside the gene matches. This CDR3 is built from 13 residues. The germline CDR1 and CDR2 sequences are MNHNS and SASEGT. Study findings and constraints: Exclusion was the outcome for patients who began nivolumab under 1 year after ASCT. The study found complete responders had baseline diversity similar to newly diagnosed patients.

The protocol was immunoSEQ multiplex PCR, while the TCRdb copy is restricted to in-frame clones and leaves out a portion. This repertoire shows about 31,000 clones, over 75% found once; its top ten account for roughly 20%. Time point specified: cycle 4 day 1 (C4D1), after 6 weeks of nivolumab. Every patient experienced relapse after autologous stem cell transplantation, and brentuximab vedotin exposure varied. Best responses included complete response and partial response; otherwise, the best response was progressive disease. In the case of this clone: What it binds is not known.

Sequenced here: peripheral blood mononuclear cells (PBMCs), sampled before the fourth cycle of nivolumab. The chain is built from TRBV6-1 and TRBJ1-2; 10 nucleotides align to TRBD1. This TCR came from a human donor with classical Hodgkin lymphoma. The CDR3 DNA follows: TGTGCCAGCAGGTCGGACAGGGGGAGAGGCTACACCTTC. Its translation: CASRSDRGRGYTF.